Below, 4 T cell receptor beta chains from the same sample are listed, as sequenced in a study of T cells in Graves' hyperthyroidism and ophthalmopathy. The CDR3 regions of TCR beta were amplified from RNA transcripts. A set of HTBI primers served as the primers for a first-round RT-PCR of the TCR CDR3. TCRdb itself ran the multiplex PCR reads through MiXCR, one entry per CDR3 protein. This table holds hundreds of thousands of distinct CDR3 sequences, around 16% found once. Sequencing used blood. These receptors originate from a woman younger than 30 with Graves' hyperthyroidism.

The chain links TRBV6-1 to TRBJ1-2, with 10 bases identical to TRBD1. Germline lookup yields CDR1 MNHNS and CDR2 SASEGT. J gave up 4 bases and V 5 bases, and 10 bases lay outside the gene matches. The CDR3 spans 16 residues. The DNA of the CDR3 is TGTGCCAGCAGTCCCTGGGACAGGGGCGCTGGCTATGGCTACACCTTC. Residues: CASSPWDRGAGYGYTF.

This clonotype has a count of ten or more. The gene calls are TRBV12-3 or TRBV12-4 and TRBJ2-7; a possible D gene is TRBD2 (6 bases). CDR3 length equals 16 residues. Trimming left V 2 bases short and J 1 base short, with 15 bases between. CDR3 bases: TGTGCCAGCAGTTTAACCTGGGCGGGACGGTCCTACGAGCAGTACTTC. Translated: CASSLTWAGRSYEQYF.

V usage is TRBV5-4 and J usage is TRBJ1-4; D is perhaps TRBD1 (6 bases). CDR1 SGHNT and CDR2 YYREEE come from the germline V gene (reference sequence). CDR3 length: 14 amino acids. V was shortened by 4 bases and J by 4 bases, with 11 bases between the two germline ends. The CDR3 DNA sequence: TGTGCCAGCAGCGCAACAGGGAATAATGAAAAACTGTTTTTT. Translation: CASSATGNNEKLFF. Based on the CDR3 plus reference TRBV5-4 and TRBJ1-4, the full variable domain is ETGVTQSPTHLIKTRGQQVTLRCSSQSGHNTVSWYQQALGQGPQFIFQYYREEENGRGNFPPRFSGLQFPNYSSELNVNALELDDSALYLCASSATGNNEKLFFGSGTQLSVL.

This clonotype was observed a handful of times. The V and J genes are TRBV11-2 and TRBJ1-6; D is perhaps TRBD1 (5 bases). Trimming shortened V by 4 bases and J by 10 bases, and 14 bases separated the two germline ends. Germline CDR1 is SGHAT and CDR2 is FQNNGV. CDR3 length: 14 amino acids. CDR3 residues: CASSWGGNESPLHF. CDR3 DNA sequence: TGTGCCAGCAGCTGGGGGGGGAACGAATCACCCCTCCACTTT.